This entry features one TCR beta chain sequence. This sample is part of a study of T cell changes during pregnancy in multiple sclerosis. Profiled with immunoSEQ multiplex PCR; TCRdb holds only in-frame clones, not every one. Of around 57,000 clones in the sample, under 95% were seen once. Trimming pared 3 bases from V and 5 bases from J, leaving 19 bases between. From germline, CDR1 is LGHNA and CDR2 YSLEER. CDR3 length: 16 residues. This sequence joins TRBV4-3 and TRBJ1-1; no reliable D call. This specimen was peripheral blood, taken in the second trimester of pregnancy. The TCR comes from a female donor with multiple sclerosis, enrolled in a pregnancy study. CDR3 residues: CASSQSPWEMDTEAFF. The CDR3 bases are TGCGCCAGCAGCCAGTCCCCCTGGGAGATGGATACTGAAGCTTTCTTT.